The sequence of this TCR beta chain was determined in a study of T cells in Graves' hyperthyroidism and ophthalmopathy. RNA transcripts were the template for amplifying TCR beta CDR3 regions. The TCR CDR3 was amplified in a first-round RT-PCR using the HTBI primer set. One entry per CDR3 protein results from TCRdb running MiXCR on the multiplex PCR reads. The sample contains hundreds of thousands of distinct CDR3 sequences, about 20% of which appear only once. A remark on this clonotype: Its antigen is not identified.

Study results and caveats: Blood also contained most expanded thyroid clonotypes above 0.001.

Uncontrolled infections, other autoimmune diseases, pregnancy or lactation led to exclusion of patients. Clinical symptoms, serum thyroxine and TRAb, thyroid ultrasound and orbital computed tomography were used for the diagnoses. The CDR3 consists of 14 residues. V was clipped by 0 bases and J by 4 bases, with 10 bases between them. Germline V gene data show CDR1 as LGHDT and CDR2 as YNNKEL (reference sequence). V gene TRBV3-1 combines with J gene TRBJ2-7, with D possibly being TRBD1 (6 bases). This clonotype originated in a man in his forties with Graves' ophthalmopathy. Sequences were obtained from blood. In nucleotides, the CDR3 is TGTGCCAGCAGCCAAGAGGGGGCCGTTTACGAGCAGTACTTC. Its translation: CASSQEGAVYEQYF.